This T cell receptor (beta chain) comes out of a study of T-cell reconstitution after alpha-beta-depleted transplantation in children. General study findings and limits: There were some patients whose high TCRbeta diversity at day 60 came from surviving recipient T cells and thymic progenitors. Several hundred rapidly expanded clones from non-depleted graft cells reportedly supplied alpha-beta T cells about two months post-transplant.

Note on this clonotype: Antigen specificity is unknown.

This CDR3 has 14 residues. Between the trimmed V and J ends, which lost 2 bases and 6 bases, there was a span of 16 bases. In germline, CDR1 is GTSNPN, CDR2 SVGIG (reference sequence). Unique molecular identifiers featured in how the TCRbeta library was prepared. TCRdb called the PCR reads again in MiXCR, with one record for every CDR3 protein. Among a few hundred thousand distinct CDR3 sequences listed, more than 20% were seen once. The sequences come from PBMCs, mostly from graft donor cells, collected 360 days after TCRalphabeta/CD19-depleted stem cell transplant. The gene calls are TRBV30 and TRBJ1-2; D gene unclear. The receptor was isolated from a female patient aged 2 to 10 who had a stem cell transplant for congenital amegakaryocytic thrombocytopenia, so the T cells may come from the graft donor. CDR3 DNA sequence: TGTGCCTGGAGTTTAGAACAGATCTATGATGGCTACACCTTC. Its translation: CAWSLEQIYDGYTF. Full variable domain (remainder filled in from reference TRBV30 and TRBJ1-2): SQTIHQWPATLVQPVGSPLSLECTVEGTSNPNLYWYRQAAGRGLQLLFYSVGIGQISSEVPQNLSASRPQDRQFILSSKKLLLSDSGFYLCAWSLEQIYDGYTFGSGTRLTVV.